What follows are 22 T cell receptor beta chains derived from one specimen sequenced in a study of shared clonotypes between healthy human individuals. Produced via immunoSEQ multiplex PCR; TCRdb's table is partial and in-frame only. The data show 150,000 to 200,000 clones, 65% to 70% seen once. Specimen: memory CD4+ T cells sorted from blood. Stated subset: CD45RA-negative fraction. The source is a man aged 25 to 45 in good health.

This clone has only a few counts. V gene TRBV5-6 combines with J gene TRBJ2-5; D ambiguous. This CDR3 region has 16 residues. The germline V gene has CDR1 SGHDT and CDR2 YYEEEE. Trimming shortened V by 1 base and J by 4 bases, and 17 bases separated the two germline ends. CDR3 DNA: TGTGCCAGCAGCTTGTGGCTAGGATCGATGACAGAGACCCAGTACTTC. It encodes CASSLWLGSMTETQYF.

The chain recombines TRBV11-3 with TRBJ1-3; no clear D gene. V was clipped by 5 bases and J by 2 bases, with 7 bases between them. Germline-derived CDR1 and CDR2 are SGHNT and YENEEA. The CDR3 runs 13 residues. As DNA, the CDR3 is TGTGCCAGCAGCCACCGGACTGGAAACACCATATATTTT. Its protein product is CASSHRTGNTIYF.

This rearrangement joins TRBV7-2 to TRBJ2-7, with D perhaps matching TRBD1 or TRBD2 (5 bases each). The CDR3 loop spans 17 amino acids. V shed 6 bases and J shed 5 bases, with 26 bases lying between them. The germline CDR1 and CDR2 sequences are SGHTA and FQGNSA. CDR3 nucleotides: TGTGCCAGCAGTACAAGGGCCATAGGTAAGGGGACGCACGAGCAGTACTTC. This translates into CASSTRAIGKGTHEQYF. Combining the CDR3 with reference TRBV7-2 and TRBJ2-7 gives the whole variable domain GAGVSQSPSNKVTEKGKDVELRCDPISGHTALYWYRQSLGQGLEFLIYFQGNSAPDKSGLPSDRFSAERTGGSVSTLTIQRTQQEDSAVYLCASSTRAIGKGTHEQYFGPGTRLTVT.

V and J are TRBV7-2 and TRBJ2-3; tentative D call: TRBD2 (5 bases). Trimming left V 0 bases short and J 4 bases short, with 8 bases between. There are 14 residues in the CDR3. Germline assignment: CDR1 SGHTA and CDR2 FQGNSA. CDR3 in DNA: TGTGCCAGCAGCTTAGCGGGAGCTCCAGATACGCAGTATTTT. Translated, it gives CASSLAGAPDTQYF.

The chain has TRBV9 and TRBJ1-1; possible D gene TRBD1, 6 bases. Germline V gene sequence: CDR1 SGDLS, CDR2 YYNGEE. The ends were cut back, 2 bases at V and 6 bases at J, with 14 bases in the middle. CDR3 size: 14 residues. The CDR3 DNA sequence: TGTGCCAGCAGCGTTCAGGGGAAGGACTCTGAAGCTTTCTTT. Its translation: CASSVQGKDSEAFF. The full variable domain, rest sourced from reference TRBV9 and TRBJ1-1, is DSGVTQTPKHLITATGQRVTLRCSPRSGDLSVYWYQQSLDQGLQFLIQYYNGEERAKGNILERFSAQQFPDLHSELNLSSLELGDSALYFCASSVQGKDSEAFFGQGTRLTVV.

The chain has TRBV19 and TRBJ2-3, with 12 positions matching TRBD2. The germline gives CDR1 LNHDA, CDR2 SQIVND (reference sequence). J was trimmed by 7 bases and V by 9 bases; bases with no gene match: 23. This CDR3 has 19 amino acids. The CDR3 DNA is TGTGCCAGCACGTCCTCGGGGTCTAGCGGGAGGGTTATCCCCCATACGCAGTATTTT. As protein: CASTSSGSSGRVIPHTQYF.

The CDR3 sequence: CASSLYSGRGYNEQFF. CDR3 DNA: TGTGCCAGCAGTTTATATAGCGGGAGGGGCTACAATGAGCAGTTCTTC. The V and J genes are TRBV27 and TRBJ2-1; 11 bases are a match to TRBD2. CDR1 and CDR2 (germline): MNHEY, SMNVEV (reference sequence). V gave up 1 base and J gave up 3 bases; unmatched junction bases: 2. There are 16 residues in the CDR3.

The chain joins TRBV18 to TRBJ2-2; no clear D gene. With 3 bases removed from V and 0 bases from J, the gap between germline ends came to 14 bases. Germline V gene data show CDR1 as KGHSH and CDR2 as LQKENI. The CDR3 sequence is 17 residues long. As DNA, the CDR3 is TGTGCCAGCTCACCCCCCGAACAGTTCGCGAACACCGGGGAGCTGTTTTTT. Its translation: CASSPPEQFANTGELFF.

The V gene is TRBV5-1, the J gene TRBJ2-7, with 13 bases matching TRBD2. V was pared by 0 bases and J by 0 bases, with 6 bases of the junction left unmatched. The CDR3 runs to 18 residues. The germline V gene encodes CDR1 SGHRS and CDR2 YFSETQ. In DNA form, the CDR3 reads TGCGCCAGCAGCTTGGCCGGGACTAGCGGGATTTCCTCCTACGAGCAGTACTTC. Its protein is CASSLAGTSGISSYEQYF. Using reference TRBV5-1 and TRBJ2-7 for the parts outside the CDR3, the full variable domain is KAGVTQTPRYLIKTRGQQVTLSCSPISGHRSVSWYQQTPGQGLQFLFEYFSETQRNKGNFPGRFSGRQFSNSRSEMNVSTLELGDSALYLCASSLAGTSGISSYEQYFGPGTRLTVT.

The chain combines TRBV5-4 with TRBJ2-3; weak D call: TRBD1 (6 bases). V dropped 7 bases and J dropped 3 bases, with 12 bases sitting between them. From germline, CDR1 is SGHNT and CDR2 YYREEE (reference sequence). The CDR3 contains 13 residues. The CDR3 region has the DNA TGTGCCAGCCACTCAGGGGAAACAGATACGCAGTATTTT. Encoded protein: CASHSGETDTQYF.

J is TRBJ1-1 and V is TRBV6-6; D gene uncertain. The CDR3 runs 11 residues. The V gene's germline CDR1 is MNHNY and CDR2 SVGAGI (reference sequence). V was pared by 11 bases and J by 1 base, with 8 bases between. The CDR3 loop reads CASGGNTEAFF. The CDR3 bases are TGTGCCTCGGGAGGGAACACTGAAGCTTTCTTT.

This clone has more than one count but fewer than ten. This sequence joins TRBV6-1 and TRBJ1-2; D is unclear. This CDR3 has 17 amino acids. In germline, CDR1 is MNHNS, CDR2 SASEGT. The ends were cut back, 3 bases at V and 7 bases at J, with 24 bases in the middle. The CDR3 DNA sequence: TGTGCCAGCAGTGAGGGAGCCTTCGGATTGGGCAAAGGTGGCTACACCTTC. Translated: CASSEGAFGLGKGGYTF.

The chain links TRBV11-3 to TRBJ2-2; D might be TRBD1 or TRBD2, each matching 6 bases. This CDR3 has 16 residues. The V gene's germline CDR1 is SGHNT and CDR2 YENEEA. V lost 5 bases and J lost 4, with 17 bases in between. CDR3 amino acids: CASSPGAASSTGELFF. The CDR3 region has the DNA TGTGCCAGCAGCCCGGGGGCAGCTTCCAGCACCGGGGAGCTGTTTTTT.

CDR3 region: CSWGASTYNEQFF. CDR3 nucleotides: TGCAGCTGGGGGGCCTCAACCTACAATGAGCAGTTCTTC. The rearrangement uses TRBV29-1 and TRBJ2-1, with D possibly called TRBD1 or TRBD2 (6 bases each). Germline values: CDR1 SQVTM, CDR2 ANQGSEA. The CDR3 runs to 13 residues. Between the trimmed V and J ends, which lost 8 bases and 2 bases, there was a span of 13 bases.

The gene calls are TRBV7-2 and TRBJ2-7; D perhaps matches TRBD1 (6 bases). The CDR3 consists of 15 residues. Per germline, CDR1 SGHTA and CDR2 FQGNSA. In DNA, the CDR3 is TGTGCGTCCCACATGGGGATCAGGGGAACCTACGAGCAGTACTTC. Protein sequence: CASHMGIRGTYEQYF.

CDR3 sequence: CASSLATPELRSYNEQFF. Written as DNA, the CDR3 is TGTGCCAGCAGCTTAGCGACGCCAGAACTCCGGTCCTACAATGAGCAGTTCTTC. The chain is built from TRBV7-4 and TRBJ2-1, with D hard to call. The CDR3 runs 18 residues. Per germline, CDR1 SGHVT and CDR2 SQSDAQ. The V end was cut by 0 bases, the J end by 1 base, with 16 bases between.

This chain joins TRBV5-4 and TRBJ2-1; no clear D. The ends were cut back, 0 bases at V and 0 bases at J, with 7 bases in the middle. Germline CDR1 SGHNT, CDR2 YYREEE (reference sequence). The CDR3 is made up of 15 amino acids. Written as DNA, the CDR3 is TGTGCCAGCAGCTTGGGCTCCGGCTCCTACAATGAGCAGTTCTTC. Protein product: CASSLGSGSYNEQFF.

The CDR3 loop is CASSLEIAVLGGEQFF. The CDR3 DNA is TGTGCCAGCAGCTTGGAGATAGCGGTATTGGGAGGGGAGCAGTTCTTC. The chain is built from TRBV5-5 and TRBJ2-1, with 7 bases lining up with TRBD2. Germline CDR1 and CDR2: SGHKS and YYEKEE (reference sequence). This CDR3 comprises 16 residues. V dropped 0 bases and J dropped 10; count of bases not matched to a gene: 13.

This clone was detected only once. The chain carries TRBV30 and TRBJ2-5, with TRBD2 identical over 10 bases. Germline trimming cut 0 bases from V and 5 bases from J; bases unmatched to any gene: 6. CDR1 is GTSNPN, CDR2 SVGIG, per germline (reference sequence). This CDR3 region has 15 residues. The CDR3 spells CAWSVLAGTSETQYF. Written as DNA, the CDR3 is TGTGCCTGGAGTGTACTAGCGGGAACTTCGGAGACCCAGTACTTC.

V is TRBV19 and J is TRBJ2-7; D unclear. Germline V gene sequence: CDR1 LNHDA, CDR2 SQIVND (reference sequence). This CDR3 comprises 14 residues. Trimming removed 2 bases from V and 0 bases from J, with 8 bases in between. The CDR3 protein is CASSISGSSYEQYF. The CDR3 coding sequence is TGTGCCAGTAGTATATCCGGAAGCTCCTACGAGCAGTACTTC.

This clone has ten or more counts. V usage is TRBV25-1 and J usage is TRBJ1-1; D is uncertain. CDR3 length equals 13 residues. Germline CDR1 reads MGHDK; CDR2 reads SYGVNS. The V end lost 3 bases, the J end lost 4 bases, and 9 bases lay between the germline ends. The CDR3, as DNA: TGTGCCAGCAGTGACCGGGCTTTCACTGAAGCTTTCTTT. It encodes CASSDRAFTEAFF.

The V gene is TRBV7-9, the J gene TRBJ2-2; 7 nucleotides agree with TRBD1. CDR1 is SEHNR, CDR2 FQNEAQ, per germline (reference sequence). Trimming cost V 3 bases and J 1 base; bases outside gene matches: 8. The CDR3 has 17 amino acids. In DNA, the CDR3 is TGTGCCAGCAGCTTGTCCCTCGGGACAGAGAACACCGGGGAGCTGTTTTTT. It translates to CASSLSLGTENTGELFF.